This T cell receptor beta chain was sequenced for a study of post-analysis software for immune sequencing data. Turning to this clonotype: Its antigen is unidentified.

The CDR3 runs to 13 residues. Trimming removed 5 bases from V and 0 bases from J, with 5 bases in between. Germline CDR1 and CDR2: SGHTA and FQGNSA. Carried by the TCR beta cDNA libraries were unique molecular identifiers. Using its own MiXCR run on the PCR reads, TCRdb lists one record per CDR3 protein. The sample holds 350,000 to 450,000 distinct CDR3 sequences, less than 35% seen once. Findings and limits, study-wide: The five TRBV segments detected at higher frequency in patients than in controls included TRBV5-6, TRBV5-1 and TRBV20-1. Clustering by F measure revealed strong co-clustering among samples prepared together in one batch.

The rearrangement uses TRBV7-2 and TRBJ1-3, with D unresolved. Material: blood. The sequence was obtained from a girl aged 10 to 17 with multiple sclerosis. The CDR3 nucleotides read TGTGCCAGCAGCCCCCTCTCTGGAAACACCATATATTTT. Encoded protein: CASSPLSGNTIYF.